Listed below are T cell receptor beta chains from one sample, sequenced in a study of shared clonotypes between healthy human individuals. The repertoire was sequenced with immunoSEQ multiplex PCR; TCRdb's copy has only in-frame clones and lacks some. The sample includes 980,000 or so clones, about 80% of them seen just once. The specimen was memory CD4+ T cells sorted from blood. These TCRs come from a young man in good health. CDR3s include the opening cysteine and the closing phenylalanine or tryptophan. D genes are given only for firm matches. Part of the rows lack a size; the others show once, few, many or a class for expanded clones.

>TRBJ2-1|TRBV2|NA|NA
CASSVGTEQFF
TGTGCCAGCAGTGTGGGGACAGAGCAGTTCTTC
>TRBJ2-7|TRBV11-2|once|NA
CASSLRQTYEQYF
TGTGCCAGCAGCTTAAGGCAGACCTACGAGCAGTACTTC
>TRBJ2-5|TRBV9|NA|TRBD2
CASSVSGRETQYF
TGTGCCAGCAGCGTGAGCGGGAGAGAGACCCAGTACTTC
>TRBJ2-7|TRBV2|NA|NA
CASSDTYEQYF
TGTGCCAGCAGCGATACCTACGAGCAGTACTTC
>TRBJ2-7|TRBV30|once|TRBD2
CACRRAGARWQYF
TGTGCCTGCCGGCGGGCGGGAGCAAGGTGGCAGTACTTC
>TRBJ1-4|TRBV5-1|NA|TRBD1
CASSEGQGSFEKLFF
TGCGCCAGCAGCGAGGGACAGGGGAGTTTTGAAAAACTGTTTTTT
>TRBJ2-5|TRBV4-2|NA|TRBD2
CASSRRYGLAGAQETQYF
TGTGCCAGCAGCCGACGCTATGGACTAGCGGGGGCCCAAGAGACCCAGTACTTC
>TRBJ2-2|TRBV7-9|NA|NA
CASSLAPLTGELFF
TGTGCCAGCAGCTTAGCGCCCCTCACCGGGGAGCTGTTTTTT
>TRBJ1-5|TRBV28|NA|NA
CASIRGGNQPQHF
TGTGCCAGCATTAGAGGGGGAAACCAGCCCCAGCATTTT
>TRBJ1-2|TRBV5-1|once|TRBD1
CASSPGTAGVGYTF
TGCGCCAGCAGCCCAGGGACAGCAGGCGTAGGCTACACCTTC
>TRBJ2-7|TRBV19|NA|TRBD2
CATSPTSGSFLGEQYF
TGTGCCACCAGCCCCACTAGCGGGAGTTTTTTGGGGGAGCAGTACTTC
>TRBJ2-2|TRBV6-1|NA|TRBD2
CASSYRAGSGELFF
TGTGCCAGCAGTTATCGAGCGGGGTCCGGGGAGCTGTTTTTT
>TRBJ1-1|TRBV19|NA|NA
CASNFQGVTEAFF
TGTGCCAGTAACTTTCAGGGCGTCACTGAAGCTTTCTTT
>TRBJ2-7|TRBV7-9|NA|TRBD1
CASSYSDRDSHF
TGTGCCAGCAGCTATAGCGATCGGGACAGCCATTTC
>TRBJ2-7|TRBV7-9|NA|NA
CASSFLLDEQYF
TGTGCCAGCAGCTTCCTGCTGGACGAGCAGTACTTC
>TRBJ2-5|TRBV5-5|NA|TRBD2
CASSFGLAGGPEETQYF
TGTGCCAGCAGCTTCGGACTAGCGGGAGGCCCCGAAGAGACCCAGTACTTC
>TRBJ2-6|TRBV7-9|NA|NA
CASSLGLSGANVLTF
TGTGCCAGCAGCTTAGGGCTTTCTGGGGCCAACGTCCTGACTTTC
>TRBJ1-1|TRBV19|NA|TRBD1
CASSEQGAGTEAFF
TGTGCCAGTAGTGAACAGGGGGCGGGCACTGAAGCTTTCTTT
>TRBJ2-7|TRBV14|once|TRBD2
CASSQGLAGPYEQYF
TGTGCCAGCAGCCAAGGGCTAGCGGGCCCTTACGAGCAGTACTTC
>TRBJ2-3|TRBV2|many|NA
CASSGIVAGRQDTQYF
TGTGCCAGCAGTGGAATTGTGGCAGGGAGGCAAGATACGCAGTATTTT
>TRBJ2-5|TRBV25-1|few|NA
CASRGGRTQYF
TGTGCCAGCAGGGGTGGGAGGACCCAGTACTTC
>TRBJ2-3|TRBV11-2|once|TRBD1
CASSFRDRGSTDTQYF
TGTGCCAGCAGCTTCCGGGACAGGGGTAGCACAGATACGCAGTATTTT
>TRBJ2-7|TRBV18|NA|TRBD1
CASSLTDRAGDEQYF
TGTGCCAGCTCACTAACGGACAGGGCTGGCGACGAGCAGTACTTC
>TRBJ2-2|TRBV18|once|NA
CASSPPDSLSRTGELFF
TGTGCCAGCTCACCACCGGACAGCCTCTCGAGAACCGGGGAGCTGTTTTTT
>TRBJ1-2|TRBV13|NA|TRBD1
CASGQGVDYGYTF
TGTGCCAGTGGACAGGGAGTTGACTATGGCTACACCTTC
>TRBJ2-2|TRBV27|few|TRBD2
CASSSKAGARRLAGTGELFF
TGTGCCAGCAGTTCGAAGGCGGGGGCGCGAAGACTAGCGGGCACCGGGGAGCTGTTTTTT
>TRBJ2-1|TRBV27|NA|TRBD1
CASSSGQGESYNEQFF
TGTGCCAGCAGTTCGGGACAGGGGGAGTCCTACAATGAGCAGTTCTTC
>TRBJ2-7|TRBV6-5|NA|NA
CASTLRGGQGYEQYF
TGTGCCAGCACCCTACGGGGGGGACAGGGCTACGAGCAGTACTTC
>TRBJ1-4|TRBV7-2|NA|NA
CASSLRNWEKLFF
TGTGCCAGCAGCCTTCGTAACTGGGAAAAACTGTTTTTT
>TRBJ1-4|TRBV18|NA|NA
CASSPDRTNEKLFF
TGTGCCAGCTCCCCCGACAGGACAAATGAAAAACTGTTTTTT
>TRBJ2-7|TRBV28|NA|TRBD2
CASSFGGVQRDSYEQYF
TGTGCCAGCAGTTTTGGGGGGGTCCAGAGAGACTCCTACGAGCAGTACTTC
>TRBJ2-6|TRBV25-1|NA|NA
CASSEFWAGEAGANVLTF
TGTGCCAGCAGTGAATTTTGGGCAGGGGAGGCTGGGGCCAACGTCCTGACTTTC
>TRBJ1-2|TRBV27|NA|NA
CASSLSLGLAGSKYGYTF
TGTGCCAGCAGTTTATCCCTCGGACTGGCCGGGTCCAAGTATGGCTACACCTTC
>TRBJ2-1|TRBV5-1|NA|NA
CASSSSFGEQFF
TGCGCCAGCAGCTCGTCGTTCGGGGAGCAGTTCTTC
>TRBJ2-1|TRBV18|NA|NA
CASSVVGEQFF
TGTGCCAGCTCAGTAGTGGGTGAGCAGTTCTTC
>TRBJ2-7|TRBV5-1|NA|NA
CASSLKSGLSHNSYEQYF
TGCGCCAGCAGCTTGAAGTCAGGTCTCTCCCACAACTCCTACGAGCAGTACTTC
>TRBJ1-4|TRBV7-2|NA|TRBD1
CASSLNGPGTGANEKLFF
TGTGCCAGCAGCTTAAACGGACCAGGGACAGGGGCTAATGAAAAACTGTTTTTT
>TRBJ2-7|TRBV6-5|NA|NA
CASSSGTPEQYF
TGTGCCAGCAGTTCCGGGACCCCCGAGCAGTACTTC
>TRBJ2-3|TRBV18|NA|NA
CASSPPVTDTQYF
TGTGCCAGCTCACCACCGGTGACGGATACGCAGTATTTT
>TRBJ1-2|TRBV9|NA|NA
CASSVDPDLNYGYTF
TGTGCCAGCAGCGTAGACCCAGACCTTAACTATGGCTACACCTTC
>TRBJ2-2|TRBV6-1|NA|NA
CASNMNRNTGELFF
TGTGCCAGCAACATGAACAGGAACACCGGGGAGCTGTTTTTT
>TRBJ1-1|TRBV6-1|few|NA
CASSASGLNTEAFF
TGTGCCAGCAGTGCGTCCGGACTGAACACTGAAGCTTTCTTT